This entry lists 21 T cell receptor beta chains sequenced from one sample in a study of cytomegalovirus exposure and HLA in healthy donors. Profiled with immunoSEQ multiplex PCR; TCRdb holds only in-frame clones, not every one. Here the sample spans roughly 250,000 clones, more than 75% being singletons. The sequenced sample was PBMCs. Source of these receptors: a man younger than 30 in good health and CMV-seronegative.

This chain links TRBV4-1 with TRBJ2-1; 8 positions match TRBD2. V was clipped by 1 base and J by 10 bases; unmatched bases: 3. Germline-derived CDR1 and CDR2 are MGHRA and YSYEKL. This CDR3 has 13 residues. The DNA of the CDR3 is TGCGCCAGCAGCCAAGTCGGGACTAGAGAGCAGTTCTTC. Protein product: CASSQVGTREQFF.

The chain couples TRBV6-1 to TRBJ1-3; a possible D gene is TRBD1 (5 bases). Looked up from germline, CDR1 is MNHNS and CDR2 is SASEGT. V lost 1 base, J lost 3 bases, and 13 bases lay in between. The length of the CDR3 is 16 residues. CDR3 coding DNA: TGTGCCAGCAGTGAAGGCTCCCTAACAGGTGGAAACACCATATATTTT. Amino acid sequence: CASSEGSLTGGNTIYF.

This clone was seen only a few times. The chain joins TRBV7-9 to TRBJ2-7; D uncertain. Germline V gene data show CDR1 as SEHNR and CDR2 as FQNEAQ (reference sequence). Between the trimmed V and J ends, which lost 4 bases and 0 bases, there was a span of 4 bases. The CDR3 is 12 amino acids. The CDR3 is CASSSVSYEQYF. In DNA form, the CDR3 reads TGTGCCAGCAGCTCGGTCTCCTACGAGCAGTACTTC. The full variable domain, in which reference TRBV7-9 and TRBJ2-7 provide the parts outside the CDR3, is DTGVSQNPRHKITKRGQNVTFRCDPISEHNRLYWYRQTLGQGPEFLTYFQNEAQLEKSRLLSDRFSAERPKGSFSTLEIQRTEQGDSAMYLCASSSVSYEQYFGPGTRLTVT.

DNA for the CDR3: TGTGCCAGCAGCTTTCTTCCGCGGGGCACAGATACGCAGTATTTT. Translating it yields CASSFLPRGTDTQYF. The chain joins TRBV11-3 to TRBJ2-3; a weak D match, TRBD2 (5 bases). V dropped 3 bases and J dropped 1 base, with 11 bases sitting between them. Germline CDR1 SGHNT, CDR2 YENEEA. The CDR3 sequence is 15 residues long.

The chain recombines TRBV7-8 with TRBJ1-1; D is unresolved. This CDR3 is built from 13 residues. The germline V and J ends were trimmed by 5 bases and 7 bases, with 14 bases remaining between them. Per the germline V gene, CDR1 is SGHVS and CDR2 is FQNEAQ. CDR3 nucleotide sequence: TGTGCCAGCAGCCCGAGAGGGCGCGGTGAAGCTTTCTTT. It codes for CASSPRGRGEAFF.

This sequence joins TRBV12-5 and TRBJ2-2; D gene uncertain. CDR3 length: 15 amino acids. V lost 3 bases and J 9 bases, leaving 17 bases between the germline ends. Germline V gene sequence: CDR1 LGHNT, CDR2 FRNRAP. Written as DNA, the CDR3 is TGTGCTAGTGGTTTCCCAGACTCTCCACACCGGGAGCTGTTTTTT. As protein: CASGFPDSPHRELFF.

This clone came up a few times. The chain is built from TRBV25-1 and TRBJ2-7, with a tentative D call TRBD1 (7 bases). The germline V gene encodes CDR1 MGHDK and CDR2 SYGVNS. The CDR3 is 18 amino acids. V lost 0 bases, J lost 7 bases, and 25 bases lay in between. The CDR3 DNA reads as TGTGCCAGCAGTGAATACCCTCCTCGTAGGGCAGGGGGAGGTGAGCAGTACTTC. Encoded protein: CASSEYPPRRAGGGEQYF.

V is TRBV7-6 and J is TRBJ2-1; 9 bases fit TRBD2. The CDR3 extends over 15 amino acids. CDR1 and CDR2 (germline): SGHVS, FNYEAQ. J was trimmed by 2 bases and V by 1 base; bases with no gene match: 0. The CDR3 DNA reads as TGTGCCAGCAGCTTAGTAGCGGGGGCCTACAATGAGCAGTTCTTC. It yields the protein CASSLVAGAYNEQFF.

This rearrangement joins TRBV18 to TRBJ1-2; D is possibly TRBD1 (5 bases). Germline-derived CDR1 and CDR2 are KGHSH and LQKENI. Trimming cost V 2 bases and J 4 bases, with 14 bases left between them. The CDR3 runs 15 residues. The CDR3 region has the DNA TGTGCCAGCTCACCATCGGACACCGCGGCCTATGGCTACACCTTC. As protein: CASSPSDTAAYGYTF.

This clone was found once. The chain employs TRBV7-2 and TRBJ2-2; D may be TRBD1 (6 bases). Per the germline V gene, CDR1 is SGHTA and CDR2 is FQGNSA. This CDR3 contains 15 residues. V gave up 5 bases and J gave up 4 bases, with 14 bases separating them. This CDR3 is CASSPRGLITGELFF. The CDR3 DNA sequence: TGTGCCAGCAGCCCCAGGGGATTGATCACCGGGGAGCTGTTTTTT.

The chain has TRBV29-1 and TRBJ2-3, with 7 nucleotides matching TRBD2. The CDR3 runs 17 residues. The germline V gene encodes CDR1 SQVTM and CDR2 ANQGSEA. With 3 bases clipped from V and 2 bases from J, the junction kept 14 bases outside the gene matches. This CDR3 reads CSVEAQVGGVYTDTQYF. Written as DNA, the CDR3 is TGCAGCGTTGAGGCCCAGGTGGGGGGGGTATACACAGATACGCAGTATTTT.

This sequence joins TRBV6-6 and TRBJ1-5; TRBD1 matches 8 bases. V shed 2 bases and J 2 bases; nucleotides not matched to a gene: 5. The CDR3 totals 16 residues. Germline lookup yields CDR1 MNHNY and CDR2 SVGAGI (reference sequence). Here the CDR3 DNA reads TGTGCCAGCAGTTACGGGTTACAGGGGGGCAATCAGCCCCAGCATTTT. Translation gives CASSYGLQGGNQPQHF.

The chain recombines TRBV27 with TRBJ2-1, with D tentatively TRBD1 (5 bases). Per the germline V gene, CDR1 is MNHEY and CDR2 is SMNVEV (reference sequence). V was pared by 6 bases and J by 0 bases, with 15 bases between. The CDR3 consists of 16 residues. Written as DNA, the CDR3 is TGTGCCAGCAGCCCTCGACAGTTTAGCTCCTACAATGAGCAGTTCTTC. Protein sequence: CASSPRQFSSYNEQFF.

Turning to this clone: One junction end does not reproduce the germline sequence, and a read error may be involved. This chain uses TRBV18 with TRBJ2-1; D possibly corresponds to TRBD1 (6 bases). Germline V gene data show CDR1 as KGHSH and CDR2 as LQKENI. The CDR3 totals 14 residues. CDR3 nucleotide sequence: TGTGCCAGTTCACGACAGCAGGGGTTCGATGAGCAGTTCTTC. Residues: CASSRQQGFDEQFF.

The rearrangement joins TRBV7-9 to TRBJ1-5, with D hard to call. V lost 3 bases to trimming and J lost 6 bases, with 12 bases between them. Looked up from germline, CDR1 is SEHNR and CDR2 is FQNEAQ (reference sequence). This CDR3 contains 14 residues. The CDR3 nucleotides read TGTGCCAGCAGCTTCGAGGGAGTGAGTCAGCCCCAGCATTTT. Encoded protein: CASSFEGVSQPQHF.

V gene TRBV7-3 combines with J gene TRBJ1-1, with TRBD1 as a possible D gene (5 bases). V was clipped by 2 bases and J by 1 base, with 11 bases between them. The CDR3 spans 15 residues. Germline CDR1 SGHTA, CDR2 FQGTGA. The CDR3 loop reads CASSLGPGPNTEAFF. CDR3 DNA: TGTGCCAGCAGCTTAGGCCCAGGGCCGAACACTGAAGCTTTCTTT.

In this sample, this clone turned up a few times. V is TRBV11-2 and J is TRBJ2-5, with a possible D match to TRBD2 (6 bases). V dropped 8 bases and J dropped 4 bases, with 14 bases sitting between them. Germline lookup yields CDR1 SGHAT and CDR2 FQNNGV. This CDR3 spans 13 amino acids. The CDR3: CASGTEGSETQYF. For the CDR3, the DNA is TGTGCCAGCGGAACGGAGGGATCAGAGACCCAGTACTTC.

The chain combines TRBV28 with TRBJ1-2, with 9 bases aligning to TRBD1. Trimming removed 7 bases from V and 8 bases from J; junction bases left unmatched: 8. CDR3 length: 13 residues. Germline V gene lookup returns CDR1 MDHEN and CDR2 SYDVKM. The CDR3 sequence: CASTSGQGYGYTF. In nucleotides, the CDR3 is TGTGCCAGCACGTCGGGACAGGGATACGGCTACACCTTC.

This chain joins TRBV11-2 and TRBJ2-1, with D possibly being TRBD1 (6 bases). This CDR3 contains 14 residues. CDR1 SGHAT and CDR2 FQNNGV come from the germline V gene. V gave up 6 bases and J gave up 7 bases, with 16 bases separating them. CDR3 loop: CASRSGTGQNEQFF. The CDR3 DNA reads TGTGCCAGCAGGTCGGGTACAGGGCAAAATGAGCAGTTCTTC.

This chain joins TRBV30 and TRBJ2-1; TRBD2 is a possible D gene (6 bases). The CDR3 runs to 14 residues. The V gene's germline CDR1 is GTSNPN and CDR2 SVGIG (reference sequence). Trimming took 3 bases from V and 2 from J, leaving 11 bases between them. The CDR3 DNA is TGTGCCTGGAGCCTACTAGCTACCTACAATGAGCAGTTCTTC. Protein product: CAWSLLATYNEQFF.

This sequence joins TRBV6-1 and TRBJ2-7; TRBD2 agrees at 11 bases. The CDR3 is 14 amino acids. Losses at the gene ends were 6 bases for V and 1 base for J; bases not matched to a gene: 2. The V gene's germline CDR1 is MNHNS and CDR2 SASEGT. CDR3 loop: CASRRLAGSYEQYF. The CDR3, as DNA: TGTGCCAGCAGACGACTAGCGGGATCCTACGAGCAGTACTTC.